The 20 T cell receptor beta chains reported below all come from one sample, sequenced in a study of blood T cell repertoires in COVID-19. Profiling relied on immunoSEQ multiplex PCR, and the TCRdb table lists in-frame clones only, not all of them. The repertoire includes 250,000 to 350,000 clones, about 90% of them detected once, and less than 3.5% sits in the top ten. The material sequenced was peripheral blood. These receptors all come from a woman under 40 with COVID-19, enrolled during active disease.

The chain is built from TRBV7-2 and TRBJ2-7; weak D call: TRBD1 (5 bases). Germline-derived CDR1 and CDR2 are SGHTA and FQGNSA. V lost 5 bases and J 0 bases, leaving 11 bases between the germline ends. This CDR3 spans 14 amino acids. The CDR3 protein is CASSLGRNSYEQYF. The CDR3 DNA reads as TGTGCCAGCAGCCTGGGGCGGAACTCCTACGAGCAGTACTTC.

This chain links TRBV2 with TRBJ2-3; 7 bases map to TRBD1. The CDR3 spans 14 residues. Germline V gene sequence: CDR1 SNHLY, CDR2 FYNNEI. The V gene end was trimmed by 8 bases and the J gene end by 2 bases; junction bases not matched to a gene: 7. The CDR3 DNA reads TGTGCCAGCGGCCGGGACAGCAACACAGATACGCAGTATTTT. Translation: CASGRDSNTDTQYF.

About this clone: Additional DNA sequences in this sample encode the identical CDR3. J is TRBJ1-1 and V is TRBV5-1; no clear D gene. The V gene's germline CDR1 is SGHRS and CDR2 YFSETQ. The CDR3 runs to 14 residues. Trimming shortened V by 0 bases and J by 1 base, and 7 bases separated the two germline ends. CDR3 bases: TGCGCCAGCAGCTTGGACCGGTCGAACACTGAAGCTTTCTTT. Its protein is CASSLDRSNTEAFF. Full variable domain (rest looked up from reference TRBV5-1 and TRBJ1-1): KAGVTQTPRYLIKTRGQQVTLSCSPISGHRSVSWYQQTPGQGLQFLFEYFSETQRNKGNFPGRFSGRQFSNSRSEMNVSTLELGDSALYLCASSLDRSNTEAFFGQGTRLTVV.

The genes are TRBV5-5 and TRBJ1-1; 7 nucleotides match TRBD1. The CDR3 contains 14 residues. V shed 7 bases and J 0 bases; nucleotides not matched to a gene: 6. Germline V lookup: CDR1 SGHKS, CDR2 YYEKEE (reference sequence). The CDR3 coding sequence is TGTGCCAGCTTTGGGACAGCCTTGAACACTGAAGCTTTCTTT. Translating it yields CASFGTALNTEAFF.

The rearrangement links TRBV12-3 or TRBV12-4 to TRBJ2-3, with a weak D call TRBD1 (6 bases). Between the trimmed V and J ends, which lost 10 bases and 2 bases, there was a span of 13 bases. The CDR3 spans 13 residues. The CDR3 here is CATMQGYTDTQYF. For the CDR3, the DNA is TGTGCCACCATGCAGGGGTACACAGATACGCAGTATTTT.

This sequence joins TRBV5-4 and TRBJ1-2; possible D gene TRBD1, 5 bases. Looked up from germline, CDR1 is SGHNT and CDR2 is YYREEE (reference sequence). The CDR3 has 15 residues. V was trimmed by 0 bases and J by 4 bases, leaving 13 bases between them. CDR3: CASSLVQGTGYGYTF. Here the CDR3 DNA reads TGTGCCAGCAGCTTGGTGCAGGGTACCGGCTATGGCTACACCTTC. The whole variable domain, filled in from reference TRBV5-4 and TRBJ1-2, reads ETGVTQSPTHLIKTRGQQVTLRCSSQSGHNTVSWYQQALGQGPQFIFQYYREEENGRGNFPPRFSGLQFPNYSSELNVNALELDDSALYLCASSLVQGTGYGYTFGSGTRLTVV.

The V gene is TRBV6-5, the J gene TRBJ2-7, with a possible D match to TRBD2 (6 bases). The CDR3 totals 13 residues. V was cut by 6 bases and J by 4 bases, with 13 bases left in between. From germline, CDR1 is MNHEY and CDR2 SVGAGI. The CDR3 DNA sequence: TGTGCCAGCAGATCCACAGGAGGGTACGAGCAGTACTTC. Translated, it gives CASRSTGGYEQYF.

This chain uses TRBV5-4 with TRBJ2-5; 12 bases map to TRBD1. V dropped 0 bases and J dropped 5; count of bases not matched to a gene: 8. The CDR3 sequence is 17 residues long. CDR1 SGHNT and CDR2 YYREEE come from the germline V gene (reference sequence). The CDR3 bases are TGTGCCAGCAGCTTGGGTCCGGGACAGGGGGCGGGGGAGACCCAGTACTTC. Protein sequence: CASSLGPGQGAGETQYF.

The chain carries TRBV7-9 and TRBJ2-5; possible D gene TRBD1, 6 bases. The CDR3 is 15 residues long. Germline CDR1 is SEHNR and CDR2 is FQNEAQ (reference sequence). V lost 1 base to trimming and J lost 7 bases, with 16 bases between them. CDR3 in DNA: TGTGCCAGCAGCTTAGGGGACACAGGGTCCGGGACCCAGTACTTC. Protein sequence: CASSLGDTGSGTQYF. The full variable domain, with the rest looked up from reference TRBV7-9 and TRBJ2-5, is DTGVSQNPRHKITKRGQNVTFRCDPISEHNRLYWYRQTLGQGPEFLTYFQNEAQLEKSRLLSDRFSAERPKGSFSTLEIQRTEQGDSAMYLCASSLGDTGSGTQYFGPGTRLLVL.

The DNA of the CDR3 is TGTGCCAGCACCAGGGACATCCACTCTGGAAACACCATATATTTT. This sequence encodes CASTRDIHSGNTIYF. The rearrangement joins TRBV6-5 to TRBJ1-3, with D maybe TRBD1 (6 bases). Trimming pared 7 bases from V and 0 bases from J, leaving 13 bases between. The CDR3 spans 15 residues. Germline values: CDR1 MNHEY, CDR2 SVGAGI.

This clone has a handful of counts. This sequence joins TRBV20-1 and TRBJ1-4; D is unclear. In germline, CDR1 is DFQATT, CDR2 SNEGSKA (reference sequence). The CDR3 is 11 amino acids. V was pared by 5 bases and J by 7 bases, with 8 bases between. The CDR3 sequence: CSAHDTEKLFF. The CDR3, as DNA: TGCAGTGCTCATGACACTGAAAAACTGTTTTTT.

The gene calls are TRBV7-6 and TRBJ2-1, with 7 bases that match TRBD2. The CDR3 is 18 residues long. The germline V gene encodes CDR1 SGHVS and CDR2 FNYEAQ. V lost 0 bases, J lost 6 bases, and 14 bases stayed unmatched. The CDR3 loop reads CASSLAGGSPGSSNEQFF. The CDR3 DNA follows: TGTGCCAGCAGCTTAGCGGGAGGGAGTCCGGGATCTTCCAATGAGCAGTTCTTC.

This sequence joins TRBV25-1 and TRBJ1-1; TRBD1 matches at 7 bases. Germline V CDR1 and CDR2: MGHDK, SYGVNS. The CDR3 extends over 13 amino acids. The trim removed 3 bases at V and 4 bases at J, leaving 2 bases unmatched. The CDR3 sequence: CASSEGQLTEAFF. The CDR3 DNA sequence: TGTGCCAGCAGTGAGGGACAGCTCACTGAAGCTTTCTTT.

The V call is TRBV5-1, the J call TRBJ1-2; possibly TRBD1 for D (5 bases). Germline loops: CDR1 SGHRS, CDR2 YFSETQ. V dropped 6 bases and J dropped 4 bases, with 13 bases sitting between them. CDR3 length: 13 residues. The CDR3: CASNSLGGYGYTF. The CDR3 bases are TGCGCCAGCAACTCGTTGGGGGGCTATGGCTACACCTTC.

The V call is TRBV3-1 (or the pseudogene TRBV3-2), the J call TRBJ1-1; D is unresolved. The CDR3 runs to 12 residues. The V and J ends lost 8 bases and 6 bases respectively, with 13 bases between them. CDR1 and CDR2 (germline): LGHDT, YNNKEL (reference sequence). In DNA form, the CDR3 reads TGTGCCAGCCTCTCCGGGTCGGCTGAAGCTTTCTTT. Protein product: CASLSGSAEAFF.

The rearrangement joins TRBV7-6 to TRBJ2-1; TRBD2 agrees at 11 bases. This CDR3 has 16 amino acids. Trimming cost V 3 bases and J 1 base; bases outside gene matches: 2. The germline V gene encodes CDR1 SGHVS and CDR2 FNYEAQ. This CDR3 is CASSLTSGDSYNEQFF. The CDR3 DNA is TGTGCCAGCAGCTTGACTAGCGGGGATTCCTACAATGAGCAGTTCTTC.

The chain carries TRBV7-2 and TRBJ2-7; tentatively, D is TRBD1 (6 bases). CDR1 and CDR2 from the germline V gene are SGHTA and FQGNSA. The CDR3 is made up of 12 amino acids. V dropped 2 bases and J dropped 7 bases, with 9 bases sitting between them. The CDR3 protein is CASSLQGIEQYF. In DNA form, the CDR3 reads TGTGCCAGCAGCTTACAGGGGATAGAGCAGTACTTC. Complete variable domain (other parts from reference TRBV7-2 and TRBJ2-7): GAGVSQSPSNKVTEKGKDVELRCDPISGHTALYWYRQSLGQGLEFLIYFQGNSAPDKSGLPSDRFSAERTGGSVSTLTIQRTQQEDSAVYLCASSLQGIEQYFGPGTRLTVT.

The chain has TRBV28 and TRBJ1-2, with 10 bases identical to TRBD1. Germline V lookup: CDR1 MDHEN, CDR2 SYDVKM. The V gene end was trimmed by 3 bases and the J gene end by 2 bases; junction bases not matched to a gene: 6. This CDR3 comprises 16 residues. CDR3: CASSFDPGQGNYGYTF. The CDR3 bases are TGTGCCAGCAGTTTCGATCCGGGACAGGGGAACTATGGCTACACCTTC.

The chain employs TRBV4-1 and TRBJ2-4, with 7 bases identical to TRBD2. This CDR3 is 17 amino acids long. J was trimmed by 0 bases and V by 2 bases; bases with no gene match: 7. Germline values: CDR1 MGHRA, CDR2 YSYEKL. CDR3 sequence reads: CASSQPGTGGAKNIQYF. CDR3 nucleotides: TGCGCCAGCAGCCAACCGGGGACGGGAGGAGCCAAAAACATTCAGTACTTC.

This clone was picked up one time. J is TRBJ1-2 and V is TRBV6-5; 9 positions agree with TRBD1. Germline CDR1 reads MNHEY; CDR2 reads SVGAGI. Trimming cost V 7 bases and J 8 bases; bases outside gene matches: 14. The CDR3 contains 15 residues. CDR3 nucleotides: TGTGCCAGCACCAGACTTTCGGACAGGGGAAGAGGCTACACCTTC. This gives the protein CASTRLSDRGRGYTF.